Sequencing of this T cell receptor (beta chain) was carried out in a study of technical replicates of blood from a handful of donors. Clones were read by immunoSEQ multiplex PCR, and TCRdb kept only the in-frame ones, dropping some. The table has tens of thousands of clones, 91% seen once. The material sequenced was T cells isolated from PBMCs. This sequence was found in a human donor in good health.

The CDR3 DNA sequence: TGTGCCTGGTGCCCGGGAGGGCACAATGAGCAGTTCTTC. Its translation is CAWCPGGHNEQFF. The V call is TRBV30, the J call TRBJ2-1; 8 positions match TRBD2. The CDR3 is 13 residues long. Germline CDR1 is GTSNPN and CDR2 is SVGIG (reference sequence). V was pared by 5 bases and J by 5 bases, with 5 bases of the junction left unmatched.